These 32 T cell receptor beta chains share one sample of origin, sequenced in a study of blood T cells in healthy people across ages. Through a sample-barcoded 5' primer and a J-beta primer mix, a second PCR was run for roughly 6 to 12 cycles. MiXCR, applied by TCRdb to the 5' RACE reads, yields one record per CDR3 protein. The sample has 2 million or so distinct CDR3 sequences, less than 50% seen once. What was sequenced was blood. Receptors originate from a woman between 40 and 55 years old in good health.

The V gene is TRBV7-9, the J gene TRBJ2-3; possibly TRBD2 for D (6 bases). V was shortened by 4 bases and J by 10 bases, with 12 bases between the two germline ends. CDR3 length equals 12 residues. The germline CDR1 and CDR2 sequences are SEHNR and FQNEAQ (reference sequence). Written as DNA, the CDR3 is TGTGCCAGCAGCTACGGGACTGAGGCGCAGTATTTT. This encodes CASSYGTEAQYF. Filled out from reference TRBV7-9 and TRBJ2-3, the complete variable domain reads DTGVSQNPRHKITKRGQNVTFRCDPISEHNRLYWYRQTLGQGPEFLTYFQNEAQLEKSRLLSDRFSAERPKGSFSTLEIQRTEQGDSAMYLCASSYGTEAQYFGPGTRLTVL.

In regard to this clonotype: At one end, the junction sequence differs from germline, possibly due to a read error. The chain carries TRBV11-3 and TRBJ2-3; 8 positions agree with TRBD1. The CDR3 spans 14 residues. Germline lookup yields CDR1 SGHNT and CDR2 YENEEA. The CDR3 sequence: CVSAYRGETDTQYF. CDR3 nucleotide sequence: TGTGTCAGCGCCTACAGGGGGGAGACAGATACGCAGTATTTT.

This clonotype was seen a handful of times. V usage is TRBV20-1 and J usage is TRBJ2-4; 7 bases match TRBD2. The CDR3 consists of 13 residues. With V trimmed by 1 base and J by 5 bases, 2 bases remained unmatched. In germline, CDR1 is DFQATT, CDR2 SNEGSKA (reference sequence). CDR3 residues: CSARVAGENIQYF. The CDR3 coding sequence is TGCAGTGCTAGAGTGGCGGGGGAAAACATTCAGTACTTC.

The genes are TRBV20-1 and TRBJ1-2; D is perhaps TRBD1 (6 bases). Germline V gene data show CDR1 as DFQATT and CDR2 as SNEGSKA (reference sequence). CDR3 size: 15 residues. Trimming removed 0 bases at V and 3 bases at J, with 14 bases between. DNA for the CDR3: TGCAGTGCTAGAGATGGGCGGGGGCGTTACTATGGCTACACCTTC. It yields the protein CSARDGRGRYYGYTF.

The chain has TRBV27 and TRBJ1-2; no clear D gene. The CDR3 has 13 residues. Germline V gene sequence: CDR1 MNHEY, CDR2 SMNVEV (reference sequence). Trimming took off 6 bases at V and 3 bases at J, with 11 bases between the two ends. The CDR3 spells CASRAPGDYGYTF. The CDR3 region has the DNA TGTGCCAGCAGGGCGCCTGGGGACTATGGCTACACCTTC.

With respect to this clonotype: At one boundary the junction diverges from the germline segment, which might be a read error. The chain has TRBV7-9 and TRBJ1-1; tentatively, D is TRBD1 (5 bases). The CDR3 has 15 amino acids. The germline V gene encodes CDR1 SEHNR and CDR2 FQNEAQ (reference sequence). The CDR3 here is CASSLMWGLNTEAFF. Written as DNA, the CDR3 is TGTGCCAGTAGCTTAATGTGGGGGTTGAACACTGAAGCTTTCTTT.

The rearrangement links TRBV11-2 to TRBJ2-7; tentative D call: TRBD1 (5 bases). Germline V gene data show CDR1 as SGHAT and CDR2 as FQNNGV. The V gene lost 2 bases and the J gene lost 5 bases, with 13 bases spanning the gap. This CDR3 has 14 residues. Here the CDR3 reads CASSLRPKGHEQYF. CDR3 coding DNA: TGTGCCAGCAGCTTAAGACCGAAGGGGCACGAGCAGTACTTC. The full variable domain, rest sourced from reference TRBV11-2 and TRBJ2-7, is EAGVAQSPRYKIIEKRQSVAFWCNPISGHATLYWYQQILGQGPKLLIQFQNNGVVDDSQLPKDRFSAERLKGVDSTLKIQPAKLEDSAVYLCASSLRPKGHEQYFGPGTRLTVT.

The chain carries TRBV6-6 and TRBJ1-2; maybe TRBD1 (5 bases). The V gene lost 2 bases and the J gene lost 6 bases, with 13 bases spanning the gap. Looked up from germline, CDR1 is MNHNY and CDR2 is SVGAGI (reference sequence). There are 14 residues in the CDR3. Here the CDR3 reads CASSYDREPHGYTF. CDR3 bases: TGTGCCAGCAGTTACGACAGAGAGCCTCATGGCTACACCTTC.

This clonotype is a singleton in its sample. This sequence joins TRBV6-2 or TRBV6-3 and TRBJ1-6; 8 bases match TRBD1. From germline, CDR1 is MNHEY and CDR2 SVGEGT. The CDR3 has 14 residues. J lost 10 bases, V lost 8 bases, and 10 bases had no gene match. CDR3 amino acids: CASGGDRGISPLHF. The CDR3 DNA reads TGTGCCAGCGGTGGAGACAGGGGAATATCACCCCTCCACTTT.

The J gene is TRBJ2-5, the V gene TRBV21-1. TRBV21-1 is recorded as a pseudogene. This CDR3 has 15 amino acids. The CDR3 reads CASSEDVRFQETQYF. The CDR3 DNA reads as TGTGCCAGCAGCGAGGATGTAAGATTCCAAGAGACCCAGTACTTC.

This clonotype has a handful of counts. The CDR3 bases are TGTGCCAGCAGCCCCTTCCAGGGGTCGGCAGAGACCCAGTACTTC. It encodes CASSPFQGSAETQYF. The chain has TRBV7-2 and TRBJ2-7; TRBD1 is a possible D gene (6 bases). Gene TRBJ2-5 matches the end of the DNA better, so the J call may be wrong. Germline V gene sequence: CDR1 SGHTA, CDR2 FQGNSA. This CDR3 spans 15 amino acids.

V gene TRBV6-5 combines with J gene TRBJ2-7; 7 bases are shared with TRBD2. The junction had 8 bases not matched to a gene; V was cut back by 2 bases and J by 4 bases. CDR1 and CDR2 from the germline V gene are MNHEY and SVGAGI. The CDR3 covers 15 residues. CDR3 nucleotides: TGTGCCAGCAGTTACGACAGCGGGGTCTCTTACGAGCAGTACTTC. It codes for CASSYDSGVSYEQYF.

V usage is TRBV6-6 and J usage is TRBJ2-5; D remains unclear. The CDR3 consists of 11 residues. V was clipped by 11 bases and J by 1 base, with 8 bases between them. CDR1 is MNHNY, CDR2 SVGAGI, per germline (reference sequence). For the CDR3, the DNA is TGTGCCGCGTCAGCCCAAGAGACCCAGTACTTC. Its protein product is CAASAQETQYF.

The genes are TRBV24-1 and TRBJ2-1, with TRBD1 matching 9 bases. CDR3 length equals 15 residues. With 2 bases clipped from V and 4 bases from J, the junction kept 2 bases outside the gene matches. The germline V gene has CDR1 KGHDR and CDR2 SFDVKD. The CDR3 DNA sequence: TGTGCCACCAGTGATTGGGGACAGGGATACAATGAGCAGTTCTTC. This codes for CATSDWGQGYNEQFF.

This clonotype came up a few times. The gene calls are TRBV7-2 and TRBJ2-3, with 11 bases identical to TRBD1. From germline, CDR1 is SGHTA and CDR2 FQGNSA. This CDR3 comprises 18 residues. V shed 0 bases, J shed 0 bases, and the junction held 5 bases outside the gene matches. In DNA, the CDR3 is TGTGCCAGCAGCTTAGCTGGGACAGGGGGAACGAGCACAGATACGCAGTATTTT. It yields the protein CASSLAGTGGTSTDTQYF.

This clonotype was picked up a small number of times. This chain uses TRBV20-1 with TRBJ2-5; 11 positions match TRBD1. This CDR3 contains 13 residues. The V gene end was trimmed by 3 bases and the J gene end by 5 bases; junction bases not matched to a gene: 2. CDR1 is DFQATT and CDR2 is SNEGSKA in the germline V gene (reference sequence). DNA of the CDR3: TGCAGTGCTAGGGACAGGGGGCTGGAGACCCAGTACTTC. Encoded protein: CSARDRGLETQYF.

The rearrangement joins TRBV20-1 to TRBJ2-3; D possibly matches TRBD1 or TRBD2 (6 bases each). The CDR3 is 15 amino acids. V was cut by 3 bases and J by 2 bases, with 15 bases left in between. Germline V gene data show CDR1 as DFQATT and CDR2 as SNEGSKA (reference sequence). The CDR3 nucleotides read TGCAGTGCTAGCGATACGGGGGCCCCCACAGATACGCAGTATTTT. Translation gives CSASDTGAPTDTQYF.

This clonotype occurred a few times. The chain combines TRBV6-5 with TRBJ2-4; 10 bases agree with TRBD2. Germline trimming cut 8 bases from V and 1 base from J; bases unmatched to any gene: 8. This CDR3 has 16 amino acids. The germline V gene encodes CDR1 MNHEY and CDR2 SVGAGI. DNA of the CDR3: TGTGCCAGCTCTGGACTAGCGGCGTTGGCCAAAAACATTCAGTACTTC. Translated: CASSGLAALAKNIQYF.

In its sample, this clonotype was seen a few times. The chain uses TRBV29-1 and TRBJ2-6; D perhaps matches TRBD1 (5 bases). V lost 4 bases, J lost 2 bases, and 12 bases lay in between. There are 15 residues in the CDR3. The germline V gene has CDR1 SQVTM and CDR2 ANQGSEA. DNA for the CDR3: TGCAGCGTTGGCCCAGGGCATCCTGGGGCCAACGTCCTGACTTTC. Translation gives CSVGPGHPGANVLTF.

CDR3 nucleotides: TGTGCCAGCAGTGAAACCGTGACTAGCGGGGGGCGGACCGGGGAGCTGTTTTTT. The encoded protein is CASSETVTSGGRTGELFF. V usage is TRBV2 and J usage is TRBJ2-2; 13 positions agree with TRBD2. V gave up 2 bases and J gave up 5 bases; unmatched junction bases: 8. Germline assignment: CDR1 SNHLY and CDR2 FYNNEI. This CDR3 region has 18 residues.

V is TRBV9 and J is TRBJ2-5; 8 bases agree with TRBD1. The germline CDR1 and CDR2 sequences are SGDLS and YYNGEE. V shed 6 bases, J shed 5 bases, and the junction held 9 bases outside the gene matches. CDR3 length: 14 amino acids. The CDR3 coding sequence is TGTGCCAGCAACACCCAGGGGGCCAGTGAGACCCAGTACTTC. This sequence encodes CASNTQGASETQYF.

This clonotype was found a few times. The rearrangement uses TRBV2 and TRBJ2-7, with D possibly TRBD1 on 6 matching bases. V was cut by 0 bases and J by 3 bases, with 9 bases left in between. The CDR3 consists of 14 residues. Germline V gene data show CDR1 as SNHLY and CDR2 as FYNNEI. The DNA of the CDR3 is TGTGCCAGCAGTGAAGCGGGGGCCGACTACGAGCAGTACTTC. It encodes CASSEAGADYEQYF.

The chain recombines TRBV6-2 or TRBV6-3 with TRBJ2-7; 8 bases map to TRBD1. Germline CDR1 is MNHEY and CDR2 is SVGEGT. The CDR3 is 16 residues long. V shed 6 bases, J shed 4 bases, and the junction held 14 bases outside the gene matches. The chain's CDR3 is CASSRYQNRGAYEQYF. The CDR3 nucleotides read TGTGCCAGCAGCCGCTACCAAAACAGGGGGGCGTACGAGCAGTACTTC.

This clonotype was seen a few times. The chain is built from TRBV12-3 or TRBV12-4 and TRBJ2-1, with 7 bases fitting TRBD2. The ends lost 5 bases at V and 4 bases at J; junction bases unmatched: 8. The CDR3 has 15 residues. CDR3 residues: CASSTQAGNYNEQFF. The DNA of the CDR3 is TGTGCCAGCAGTACCCAAGCGGGGAATTACAATGAGCAGTTCTTC.

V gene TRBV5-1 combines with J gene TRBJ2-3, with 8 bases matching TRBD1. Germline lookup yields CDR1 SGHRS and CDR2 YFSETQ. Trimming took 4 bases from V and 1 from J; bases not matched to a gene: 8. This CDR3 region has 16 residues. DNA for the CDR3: TGCGCCAGCAGCGCGCACAGGGGGGTGGGCACAGATACGCAGTATTTT. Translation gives CASSAHRGVGTDTQYF.

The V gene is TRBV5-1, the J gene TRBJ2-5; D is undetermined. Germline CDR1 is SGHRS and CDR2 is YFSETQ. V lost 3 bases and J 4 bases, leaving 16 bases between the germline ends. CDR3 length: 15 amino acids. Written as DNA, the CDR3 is TGCGCCAGCAGCTCCGACTCCGGTGTCCCAGAGACCCAGTACTTC. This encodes CASSSDSGVPETQYF. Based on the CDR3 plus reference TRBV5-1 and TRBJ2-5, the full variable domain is KAGVTQTPRYLIKTRGQQVTLSCSPISGHRSVSWYQQTPGQGLQFLFEYFSETQRNKGNFPGRFSGRQFSNSRSEMNVSTLELGDSALYLCASSSDSGVPETQYFGPGTRLLVL.

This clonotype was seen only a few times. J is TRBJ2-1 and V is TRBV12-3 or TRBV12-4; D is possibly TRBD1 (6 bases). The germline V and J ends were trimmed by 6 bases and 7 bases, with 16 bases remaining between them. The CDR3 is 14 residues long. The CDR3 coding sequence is TGTGCCAGCAGGGTGTGGGTGAGGGGGAATGAGCAGTTCTTC. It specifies CASRVWVRGNEQFF.

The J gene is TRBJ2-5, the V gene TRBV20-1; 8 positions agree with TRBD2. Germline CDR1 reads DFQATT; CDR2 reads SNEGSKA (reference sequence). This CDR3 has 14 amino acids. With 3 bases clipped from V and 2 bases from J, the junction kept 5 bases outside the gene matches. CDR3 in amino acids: CSASVTSGQETQYF. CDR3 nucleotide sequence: TGCAGTGCTAGCGTTACTAGCGGACAAGAGACCCAGTACTTC.

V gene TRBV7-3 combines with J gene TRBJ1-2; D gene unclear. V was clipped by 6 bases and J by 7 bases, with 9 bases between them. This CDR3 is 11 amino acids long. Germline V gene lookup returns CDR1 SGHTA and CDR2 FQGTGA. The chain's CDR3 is CASRYTVGYTF. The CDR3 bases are TGTGCCAGCAGGTACACCGTTGGCTACACCTTC.

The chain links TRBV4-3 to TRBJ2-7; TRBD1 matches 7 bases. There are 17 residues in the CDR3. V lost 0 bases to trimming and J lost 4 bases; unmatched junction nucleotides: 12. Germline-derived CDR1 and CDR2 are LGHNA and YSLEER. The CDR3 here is CASSQEVLAGGKYEQYF. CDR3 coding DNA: TGCGCCAGCAGCCAAGAAGTTTTGGCAGGGGGTAAATACGAGCAGTACTTC.

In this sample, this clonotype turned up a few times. CDR3 nucleotide sequence: TGTGCCAGCACCCCGGACAGGGGGCGTGGTGGCTACACCTTC. Residues: CASTPDRGRGGYTF. The V and J genes are TRBV2 and TRBJ1-2; TRBD1 matches 11 bases. The germline CDR1 and CDR2 sequences are SNHLY and FYNNEI. Unmatched junction bases numbered 8, after V lost 7 bases and J lost 7 bases. The CDR3 totals 14 residues.

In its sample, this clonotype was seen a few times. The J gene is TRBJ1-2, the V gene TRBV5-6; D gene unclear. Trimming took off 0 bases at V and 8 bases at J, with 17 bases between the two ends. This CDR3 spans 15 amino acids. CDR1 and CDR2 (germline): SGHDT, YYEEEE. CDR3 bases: TGTGCCAGCAGCTTGGGACTCGCGCCCACGGGCGGCTACACCTTC. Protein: CASSLGLAPTGGYTF.